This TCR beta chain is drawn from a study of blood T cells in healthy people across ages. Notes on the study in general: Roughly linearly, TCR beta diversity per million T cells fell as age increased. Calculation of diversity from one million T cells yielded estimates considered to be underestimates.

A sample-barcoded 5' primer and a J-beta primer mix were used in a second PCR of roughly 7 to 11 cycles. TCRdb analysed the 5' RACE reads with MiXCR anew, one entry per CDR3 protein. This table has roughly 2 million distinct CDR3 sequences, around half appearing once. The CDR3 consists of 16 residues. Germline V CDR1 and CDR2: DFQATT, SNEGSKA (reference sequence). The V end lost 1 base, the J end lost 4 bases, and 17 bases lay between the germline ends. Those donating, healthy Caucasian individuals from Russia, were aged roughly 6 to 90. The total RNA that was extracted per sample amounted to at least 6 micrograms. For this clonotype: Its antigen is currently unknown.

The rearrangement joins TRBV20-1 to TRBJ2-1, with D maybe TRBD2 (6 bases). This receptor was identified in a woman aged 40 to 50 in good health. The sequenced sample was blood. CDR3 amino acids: CSARALRDSLYNEQFF. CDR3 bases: TGCAGTGCTAGAGCTCTCCGGGACTCCCTATACAATGAGCAGTTCTTC.